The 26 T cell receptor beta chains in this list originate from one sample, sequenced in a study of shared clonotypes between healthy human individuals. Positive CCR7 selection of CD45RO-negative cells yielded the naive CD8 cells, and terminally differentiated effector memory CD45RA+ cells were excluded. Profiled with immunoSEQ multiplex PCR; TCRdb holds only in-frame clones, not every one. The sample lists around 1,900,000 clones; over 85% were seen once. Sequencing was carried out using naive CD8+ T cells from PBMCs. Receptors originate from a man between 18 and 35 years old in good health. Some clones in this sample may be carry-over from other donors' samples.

The CDR3 loop reads CASRRRLADGGSYNEQFF. CDR3 in DNA: TGTGCCAGCAGACGTCGACTAGCGGACGGTGGGTCTTACAATGAGCAGTTCTTC. The rearrangement joins TRBV13 to TRBJ2-1; 9 nucleotides agree with TRBD2. This CDR3 is built from 18 residues. Germline V gene data show CDR1 as PRHDT and CDR2 as FYEKMQ (reference sequence). The V and J ends lost 6 bases and 4 bases, in that order; junction bases with no gene match: 16.

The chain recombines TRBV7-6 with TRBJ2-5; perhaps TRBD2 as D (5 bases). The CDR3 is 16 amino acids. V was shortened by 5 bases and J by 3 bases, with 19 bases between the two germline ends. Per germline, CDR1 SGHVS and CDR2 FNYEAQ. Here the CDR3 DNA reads TGTGCCAGCAGCAGAGAGGGTTTTGGCAGAAAAGAGACCCAGTACTTC. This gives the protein CASSREGFGRKETQYF.

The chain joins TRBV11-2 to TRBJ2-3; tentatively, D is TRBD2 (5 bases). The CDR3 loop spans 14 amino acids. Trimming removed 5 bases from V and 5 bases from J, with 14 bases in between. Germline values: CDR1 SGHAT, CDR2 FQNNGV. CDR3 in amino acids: CASSPPGSVDTQYF. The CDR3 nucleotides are TGTGCCAGCAGCCCCCCGGGGTCAGTAGATACGCAGTATTTT.

CDR3 region: CASSFGTVNTEAFF. The CDR3 DNA follows: TGTGCCAGCAGCTTCGGGACAGTGAACACTGAAGCTTTCTTT. The gene calls are TRBV13 and TRBJ1-1, with TRBD1 identical over 7 bases. Per germline, CDR1 PRHDT and CDR2 FYEKMQ (reference sequence). There are 14 residues in the CDR3. Trimming removed 3 bases from V and 0 bases from J; junction bases left unmatched: 1.

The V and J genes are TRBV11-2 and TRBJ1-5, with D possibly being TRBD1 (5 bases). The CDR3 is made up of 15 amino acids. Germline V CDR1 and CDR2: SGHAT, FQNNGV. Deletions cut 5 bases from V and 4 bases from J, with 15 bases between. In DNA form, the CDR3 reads TGTGCCAGCAGCCTTCTCGGGGGTAGGAATCAGCCCCAGCATTTT. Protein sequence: CASSLLGGRNQPQHF.

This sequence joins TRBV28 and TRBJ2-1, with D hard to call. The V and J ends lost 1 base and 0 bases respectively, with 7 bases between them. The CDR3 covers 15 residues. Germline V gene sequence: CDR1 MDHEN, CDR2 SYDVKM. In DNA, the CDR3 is TGTGCCAGCAGTTTATCTACAAGCTCCTACAATGAGCAGTTCTTC. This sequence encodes CASSLSTSSYNEQFF.

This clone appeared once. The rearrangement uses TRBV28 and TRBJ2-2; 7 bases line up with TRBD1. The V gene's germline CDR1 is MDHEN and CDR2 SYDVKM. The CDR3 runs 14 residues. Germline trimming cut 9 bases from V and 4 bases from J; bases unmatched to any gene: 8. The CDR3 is CASTGDPGTGELFF. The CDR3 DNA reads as TGTGCCAGTACAGGGGACCCGGGCACCGGGGAGCTGTTTTTT.

CDR3 nucleotides: TGTGCCAGCAGCCCCCCGGAGGGGAGGACTGAAGCTTTCTTT. Protein product: CASSPPEGRTEAFF. The chain joins TRBV7-9 to TRBJ1-1; a possible D gene is TRBD1 (5 bases). V lost 5 bases and J 5 bases, leaving 15 bases between the germline ends. This CDR3 contains 14 residues. Germline values: CDR1 SEHNR, CDR2 FQNEAQ (reference sequence).

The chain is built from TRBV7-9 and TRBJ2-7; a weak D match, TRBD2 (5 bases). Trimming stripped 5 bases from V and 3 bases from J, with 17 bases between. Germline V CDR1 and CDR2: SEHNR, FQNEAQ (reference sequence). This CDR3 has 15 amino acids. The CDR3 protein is CASSTTRTEDYEQYF. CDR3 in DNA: TGTGCCAGCAGCACAACGAGGACGGAGGACTACGAGCAGTACTTC. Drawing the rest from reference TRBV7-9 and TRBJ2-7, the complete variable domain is DTGVSQNPRHKITKRGQNVTFRCDPISEHNRLYWYRQTLGQGPEFLTYFQNEAQLEKSRLLSDRFSAERPKGSFSTLEIQRTEQGDSAMYLCASSTTRTEDYEQYFGPGTRLTVT.

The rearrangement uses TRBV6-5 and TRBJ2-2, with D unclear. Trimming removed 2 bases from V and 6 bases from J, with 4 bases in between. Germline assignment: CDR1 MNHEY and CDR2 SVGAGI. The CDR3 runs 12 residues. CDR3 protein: CASSYHPGELFF. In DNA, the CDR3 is TGTGCCAGCAGTTACCACCCCGGGGAGCTGTTTTTT.

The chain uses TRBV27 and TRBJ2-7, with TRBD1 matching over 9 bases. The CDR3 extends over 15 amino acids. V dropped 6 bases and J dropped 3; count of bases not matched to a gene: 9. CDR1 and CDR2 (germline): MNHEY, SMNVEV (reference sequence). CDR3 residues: CASSSRGQGYYEQYF. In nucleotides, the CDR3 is TGTGCCAGCAGCTCACGGGGACAGGGATACTACGAGCAGTACTTC.

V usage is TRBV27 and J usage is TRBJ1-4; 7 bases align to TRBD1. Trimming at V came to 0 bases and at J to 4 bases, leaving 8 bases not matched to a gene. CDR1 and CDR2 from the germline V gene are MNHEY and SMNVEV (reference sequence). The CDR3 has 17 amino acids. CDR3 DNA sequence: TGTGCCAGCAGTTTATCGGCAAAGGGGGCTGGTAATGAAAAACTGTTTTTT. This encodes CASSLSAKGAGNEKLFF.

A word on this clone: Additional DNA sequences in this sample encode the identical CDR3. In DNA form, the CDR3 reads TGTGCCACCAGCAGAGATAGGGGCGTCAATCAGCCCCAGCATTTT. Its protein product is CATSRDRGVNQPQHF. The V call is TRBV15, the J call TRBJ1-5; a weak D match, TRBD1 (5 bases). Per germline, CDR1 LNHNV and CDR2 YYDKDF (reference sequence). CDR3 length: 15 amino acids. The V end lost 0 bases, the J end lost 3 bases, and 9 bases lay between the germline ends. The full variable domain, completed using reference TRBV15 and TRBJ1-5, is DAMVIQNPRYQVTQFGKPVTLSCSQTLNHNVMYWYQQKSSQAPKLLFHYYDKDFNNEADTPDNFQSRRPNTSFCFLDIRSPGLGDTAMYLCATSRDRGVNQPQHFGDGTRLSIL.

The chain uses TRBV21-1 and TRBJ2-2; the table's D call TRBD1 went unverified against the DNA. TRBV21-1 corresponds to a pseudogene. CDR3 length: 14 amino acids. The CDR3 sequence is CASSAGVKTGELFF. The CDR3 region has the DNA TGTGCCAGCAGTGCAGGGGTTAAGACCGGGGAGCTGTTTTTT.

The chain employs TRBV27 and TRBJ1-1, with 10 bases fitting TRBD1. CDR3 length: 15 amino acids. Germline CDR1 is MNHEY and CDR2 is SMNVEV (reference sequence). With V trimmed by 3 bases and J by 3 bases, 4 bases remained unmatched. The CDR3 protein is CASSLTGGAYTEAFF. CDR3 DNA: TGTGCCAGCAGTTTGACAGGGGGCGCATACACTGAAGCTTTCTTT.

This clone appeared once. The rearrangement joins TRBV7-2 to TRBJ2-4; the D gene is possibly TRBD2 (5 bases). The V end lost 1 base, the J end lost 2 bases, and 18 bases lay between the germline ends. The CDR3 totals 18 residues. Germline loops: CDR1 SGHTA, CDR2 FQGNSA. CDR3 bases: TGTGCCAGCAGCTTAGTTCGCAGCTCGGGCGGGTCCAAAAACATTCAGTACTTC. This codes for CASSLVRSSGGSKNIQYF. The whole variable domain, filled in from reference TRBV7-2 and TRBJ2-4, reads GAGVSQSPSNKVTEKGKDVELRCDPISGHTALYWYRQSLGQGLEFLIYFQGNSAPDKSGLPSDRFSAERTGGSVSTLTIQRTQQEDSAVYLCASSLVRSSGGSKNIQYFGAGTRLSVL.

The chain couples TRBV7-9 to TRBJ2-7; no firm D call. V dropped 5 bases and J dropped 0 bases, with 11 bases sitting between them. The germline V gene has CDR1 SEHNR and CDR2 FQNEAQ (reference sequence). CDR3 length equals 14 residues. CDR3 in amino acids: CASSPGGLSYEQYF. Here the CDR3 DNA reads TGTGCCAGCAGCCCAGGTGGGCTCTCCTACGAGCAGTACTTC.

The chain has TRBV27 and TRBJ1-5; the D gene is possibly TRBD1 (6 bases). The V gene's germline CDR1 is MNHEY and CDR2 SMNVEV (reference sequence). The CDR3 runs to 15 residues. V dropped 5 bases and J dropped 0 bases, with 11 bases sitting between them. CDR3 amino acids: CASSQGQYSNQPQHF. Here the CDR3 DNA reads TGTGCCAGCAGTCAAGGACAGTATAGCAATCAGCCCCAGCATTTT.

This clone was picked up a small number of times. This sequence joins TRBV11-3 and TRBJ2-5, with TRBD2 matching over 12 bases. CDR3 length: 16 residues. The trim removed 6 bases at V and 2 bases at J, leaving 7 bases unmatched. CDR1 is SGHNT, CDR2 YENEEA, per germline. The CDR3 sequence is CASSSPSGRDQETQYF. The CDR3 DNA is TGTGCCAGCAGTTCCCCTAGCGGGAGGGATCAAGAGACCCAGTACTTC.

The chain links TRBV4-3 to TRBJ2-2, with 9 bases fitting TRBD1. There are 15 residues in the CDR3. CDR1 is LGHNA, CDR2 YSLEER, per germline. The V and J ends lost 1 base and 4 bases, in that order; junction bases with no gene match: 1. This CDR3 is CASSQGTGVTGELFF. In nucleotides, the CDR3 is TGCGCCAGCAGCCAAGGGACAGGGGTCACCGGGGAGCTGTTTTTT.

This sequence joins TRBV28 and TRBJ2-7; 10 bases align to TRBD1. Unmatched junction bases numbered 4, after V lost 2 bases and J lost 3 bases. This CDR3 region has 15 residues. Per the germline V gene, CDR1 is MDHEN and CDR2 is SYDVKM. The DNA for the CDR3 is TGTGCCAGCAGTTTAGGGACAGGGGAAATCTACGAGCAGTACTTC. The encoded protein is CASSLGTGEIYEQYF.

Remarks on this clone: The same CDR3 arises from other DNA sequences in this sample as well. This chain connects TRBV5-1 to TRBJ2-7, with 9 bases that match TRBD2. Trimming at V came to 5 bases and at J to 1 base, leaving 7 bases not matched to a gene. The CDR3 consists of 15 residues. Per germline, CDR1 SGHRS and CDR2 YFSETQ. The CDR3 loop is CASSRGLAGSYEQYF. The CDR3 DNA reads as TGCGCCAGCAGTCGGGGACTAGCAGGTTCCTACGAGCAGTACTTC.

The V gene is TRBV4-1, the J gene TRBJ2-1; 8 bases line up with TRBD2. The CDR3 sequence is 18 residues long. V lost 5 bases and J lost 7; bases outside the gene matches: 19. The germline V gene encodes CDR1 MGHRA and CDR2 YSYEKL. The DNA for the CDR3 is TGCGCCAGCAGCTCGGAAACGGGAGGGGCGGGATCAGGGAATGAGCAGTTCTTC. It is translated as CASSSETGGAGSGNEQFF.

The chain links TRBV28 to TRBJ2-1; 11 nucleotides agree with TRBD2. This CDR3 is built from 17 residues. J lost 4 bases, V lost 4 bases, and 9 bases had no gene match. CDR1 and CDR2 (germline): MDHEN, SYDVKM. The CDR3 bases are TGTGCCAGCAGTTCCTCCTCGGGACTAGCGGTTTACAATGAGCAGTTCTTC. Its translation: CASSSSSGLAVYNEQFF.

The CDR3 DNA follows: TGTGCCAGCAGCCCGAGGGAAGGGTCCCAGCGGGAGAAAACCGGGGAGCTGTTTTTT. Translation gives CASSPREGSQREKTGELFF. The J gene is TRBJ2-2, the V gene TRBV11-2; TRBD2 matches 8 bases. There are 19 residues in the CDR3. Germline V gene sequence: CDR1 SGHAT, CDR2 FQNNGV. V lost 5 bases, J lost 5 bases, and 19 bases stayed unmatched.

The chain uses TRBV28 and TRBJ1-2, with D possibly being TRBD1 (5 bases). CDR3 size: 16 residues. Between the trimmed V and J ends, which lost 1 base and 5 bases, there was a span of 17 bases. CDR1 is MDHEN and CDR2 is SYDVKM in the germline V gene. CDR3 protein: CASSLSMWAGKYGYTF. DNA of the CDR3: TGTGCCAGCAGTTTATCGATGTGGGCAGGGAAATATGGCTACACCTTC.